The source of this T cell receptor (beta chain) is a study of CD8+ T cells in alopecia areata. Study-wide findings and caveats: Patients showed less clear TCR sequence sharing than mice, possibly partly because of HLA diversity.

Extracted RNA was reverse transcribed into cDNA, the sequencing template. The repertoire was sequenced with immunoSEQ multiplex PCR; TCRdb's copy has only in-frame clones and lacks some. Here the sample spans fewer than 250,000 clones, about three fifths being singletons. The investigators collected lesional scalp punch biopsies and peripheral blood from alopecia areata patients. CDR3 length: 15 residues. The V gene's germline CDR1 is ENHRY and CDR2 SYGVKD. V dropped 4 bases and J dropped 4 bases, with 16 bases sitting between them. This clone came up a few times. No antigen is known for it. The chain recombines TRBV10-3 with TRBJ1-1, with D maybe TRBD1 (5 bases). The sample consisted of CD4+ T cells sorted from blood, taken at week 0. The clonotype was recovered from a human donor with alopecia areata. CDR3 nucleotides: TGTGCCATCAGTGTGGGTCCCAGGGATCCCACTGAAGCTTTCTTT. Translated: CAISVGPRDPTEAFF.